The 31 T cell receptor beta chains below come from one sample, sequenced in a study of T cells in Graves' hyperthyroidism and ophthalmopathy. The source material, RNA transcripts, was used to amplify TCR beta CDR3 regions. Initially, a first-round RT-PCR of the TCR CDR3 employed the HTBI primer set. TCRdb reprocessed the multiplex PCR reads via MiXCR and lists one record per CDR3 protein. The table shows 250,000 to 300,000 distinct CDR3 sequences, with 13% occurring only once. Sequenced input: blood. Source of these receptors: a woman aged 25 to 39 with Graves' hyperthyroidism that later progressed to Graves' ophthalmopathy.

The gene calls are TRBV9 and TRBJ1-3; D uncertain. The ends were cut back, 2 bases at V and 4 bases at J, with 10 bases in the middle. The CDR3 loop spans 14 amino acids. Germline V lookup: CDR1 SGDLS, CDR2 YYNGEE. CDR3 amino acids: CASSVQELGNTIYF. CDR3 in DNA: TGTGCCAGCAGCGTCCAGGAACTGGGAAACACCATATATTTT.

The rearrangement uses TRBV29-1 and TRBJ2-7; 16 bases line up with TRBD2. Trimming removed 2 bases from V and 5 bases from J; junction bases left unmatched: 3. The CDR3 totals 15 residues. CDR1 is SQVTM and CDR2 is ANQGSEA in the germline V gene. The CDR3 sequence: CSVELGTSGRDEQYF. The CDR3 DNA sequence: TGCAGCGTTGAATTGGGGACTAGCGGGAGGGACGAGCAGTACTTC.

This clonotype has at least ten counts. This sequence joins TRBV29-1 and TRBJ2-1; D might be TRBD2 (7 bases). In germline, CDR1 is SQVTM, CDR2 ANQGSEA. V lost 8 bases and J 5 bases, leaving 13 bases between the germline ends. The CDR3 has 12 amino acids. Here the CDR3 DNA reads TGCAGCTCGGGGGGCAGTCACAATGAGCAGTTCTTC. Its translation is CSSGGSHNEQFF.

The rearrangement links TRBV4-1 to TRBJ2-1, with D unclear. V was clipped by 0 bases and J by 10 bases, with 13 bases between them. CDR1 and CDR2 (germline): MGHRA, YSYEKL. The CDR3 covers 14 residues. CDR3 sequence (DNA): TGCGCCAGCAGCCAAGATTTACGGCCCGCAGAGCAGTTCTTC. Translation: CASSQDLRPAEQFF.

This clonotype was seen only once. A much larger clone differs by one base, so this may be a read error. This chain connects TRBV6-1 to TRBJ1-2, with D possibly matching TRBD1 (6 bases). The CDR3 is 11 amino acids. Germline lookup yields CDR1 MNHNS and CDR2 SASEGT. The CDR3 sequence: CAGRGDGGYTF. The CDR3 DNA is TGTGCCGGCAGGGGAGATGGTGGCTACACCTTC.

This clonotype was detected ten times or more. The chain joins TRBV20-1 to TRBJ2-1, with no clear D. Trimming stripped 2 bases from V and 8 bases from J, with 7 bases between. CDR3 length: 11 amino acids. The germline gives CDR1 DFQATT, CDR2 SNEGSKA (reference sequence). CDR3 region: CSARRADEQFF. DNA for the CDR3: TGCAGTGCTAGAAGGGCCGATGAGCAGTTCTTC.

The table lists this clonotype with many counts. The chain joins TRBV7-8 to TRBJ2-5, with D possibly being TRBD1 or TRBD2 (5 bases each). Germline values: CDR1 SGHVS, CDR2 FQNEAQ. The CDR3 extends over 15 amino acids. The V end lost 4 bases, the J end lost 2 bases, and 14 bases lay between the germline ends. The CDR3 protein is CASSSQGGFQETQYF. As DNA, the CDR3 is TGTGCCAGCAGCTCCCAGGGCGGGTTTCAAGAGACCCAGTACTTC.

This clonotype was seen only a few times. This rearrangement joins TRBV4-2 to TRBJ1-4; a weak D match, TRBD1 (5 bases). The V and J ends lost 0 bases and 3 bases respectively, with 8 bases between them. From germline, CDR1 is LGHNA and CDR2 YNFKEQ. This CDR3 is 15 amino acids long. The CDR3 region has the DNA TGTGCCAGCAGCCAAGATAAGGGACCTAATGAAAAACTGTTTTTT. Protein: CASSQDKGPNEKLFF.

This clonotype was counted a few times. The chain recombines TRBV20-1 with TRBJ2-4; 9 nucleotides align to TRBD2. J was trimmed by 0 bases and V by 6 bases; bases with no gene match: 12. Germline V CDR1 and CDR2: DFQATT, SNEGSKA (reference sequence). This CDR3 region has 17 residues. The CDR3 DNA follows: TGCAGTGCACCCGGGGGAGGTAGCGGGGGAGCCAAAAACATTCAGTACTTC. This codes for CSAPGGGSGGAKNIQYF.

This clonotype was recorded at least ten times. The chain has TRBV7-2 and TRBJ1-2, with TRBD1 as a possible D gene (5 bases). The germline V gene encodes CDR1 SGHTA and CDR2 FQGNSA. Trimming stripped 1 base from V and 7 bases from J, with 13 bases between. The CDR3 sequence is 14 residues long. The CDR3: CASSLGPGLAGYTF. The CDR3 DNA sequence: TGTGCCAGCAGCTTAGGCCCAGGGTTGGCTGGCTACACCTTC.

In this sample, this clonotype turned up many times. The chain carries TRBV7-8 and TRBJ2-5, with no clear D. Trimming took 8 bases from V and 0 from J, leaving 13 bases between them. This CDR3 contains 14 residues. Germline V gene sequence: CDR1 SGHVS, CDR2 FQNEAQ. The CDR3 spells CASYNRKYQETQYF. The DNA for the CDR3 is TGTGCCAGCTATAATAGGAAGTACCAAGAGACCCAGTACTTC.

This clonotype was found many times. The CDR3 is CASSYSKVEGFDEQFF. CDR3 nucleotides: TGTGCCAGCAGTTACTCAAAGGTAGAGGGGTTCGATGAGCAGTTCTTC. This sequence joins TRBV6-2 or TRBV6-3 and TRBJ2-1; D possibly matches TRBD1 or TRBD2 (5 bases each). V was clipped by 0 bases and J by 8 bases, with 17 bases between them. The germline CDR1 and CDR2 sequences are MNHEY and SVGEGT. There are 16 residues in the CDR3.

In this sample, this clonotype turned up many times. V and J are TRBV12-3 or TRBV12-4 and TRBJ2-1, with D perhaps assigned TRBD1 or TRBD2 (6 bases each). Trimming pared 8 bases from V and 7 bases from J, leaving 15 bases between. This CDR3 has 13 amino acids. In DNA, the CDR3 is TGTGCCAGCGCCAAAGGGGGGAGGAATGAGCAGTTCTTC. It specifies CASAKGGRNEQFF.

This clonotype was observed many times. The V call is TRBV9, the J call TRBJ1-5; 8 positions match TRBD1. After removal of 4 bases from V and 2 bases from J, the junction contained 5 bases not matched to a gene. CDR1 SGDLS and CDR2 YYNGEE come from the germline V gene. This CDR3 spans 15 amino acids. The CDR3 reads CASSRTGGGNQPQHF. The CDR3, as DNA: TGTGCCAGCAGCCGCACAGGGGGTGGCAATCAGCCCCAGCATTTT. The full variable domain, its missing parts supplied by reference TRBV9 and TRBJ1-5, is DSGVTQTPKHLITATGQRVTLRCSPRSGDLSVYWYQQSLDQGLQFLIQYYNGEERAKGNILERFSAQQFPDLHSELNLSSLELGDSALYFCASSRTGGGNQPQHFGDGTRLSIL.

This chain uses TRBV6-2 or TRBV6-3 with TRBJ2-1; 10 bases line up with TRBD2. Germline trimming cut 5 bases from V and 8 bases from J; bases unmatched to any gene: 0. This CDR3 spans 12 amino acids. Germline V gene lookup returns CDR1 MNHEY and CDR2 SVGEGT. The DNA of the CDR3 is TGTGCCAGCAGTGGGACTAGCGATGAGCAGTTCTTC. Translation gives CASSGTSDEQFF.

This clonotype has at least ten counts. J is TRBJ2-5 and V is TRBV11-2, with no clear D. This CDR3 region has 11 residues. Trimming pared 2 bases from V and 5 bases from J, leaving 3 bases between. Germline V gives CDR1 SGHAT, CDR2 FQNNGV. CDR3 DNA sequence: TGTGCCAGCAGCTTATGGGAGACCCAGTACTTC. As protein: CASSLWETQYF.

This clonotype was seen more than once but under ten times. The chain is built from TRBV27 and TRBJ2-7; 10 bases fit TRBD1. Germline values: CDR1 MNHEY, CDR2 SMNVEV (reference sequence). V shed 6 bases, J shed 5 bases, and the junction held 16 bases outside the gene matches. The CDR3 totals 17 residues. The chain's CDR3 is CASRGLSRDRGSHEQYF. The CDR3 coding sequence is TGTGCCAGCAGGGGGCTTTCCCGGGACAGGGGAAGCCACGAGCAGTACTTC.

The CDR3, as DNA: TGTGCCAGCAGCCATCCCCGGACAGCCCCTAGCACAGATACGCAGTATTTT. Its protein product is CASSHPRTAPSTDTQYF. This rearrangement joins TRBV6-1 to TRBJ2-3; possibly TRBD1 for D (6 bases). V was pared by 6 bases and J by 0 bases, with 19 bases between. The CDR3 is 17 residues long. Germline values: CDR1 MNHNS, CDR2 SASEGT.

This clonotype was counted many times. The gene calls are TRBV4-1 and TRBJ2-7; D gene unclear. V shed 1 base and J shed 0 bases, with 13 bases lying between them. The CDR3 sequence is 16 residues long. The germline CDR1 and CDR2 sequences are MGHRA and YSYEKL. The CDR3 loop reads CASSQGHSSSSYEQYF. As DNA, the CDR3 is TGCGCCAGCAGCCAAGGCCACTCAAGCAGCTCCTACGAGCAGTACTTC.

The chain recombines TRBV7-6 with TRBJ1-2; D is perhaps TRBD1 (5 bases). The CDR3 extends over 13 amino acids. Germline V lookup: CDR1 SGHVS, CDR2 FNYEAQ. Trimming took off 5 bases at V and 8 bases at J, with 15 bases between the two ends. This chain's CDR3 is CASSPLGREGYTF. CDR3 in DNA: TGTGCCAGCAGCCCCCTGGGACGGGAGGGCTACACCTTC.

This clonotype was found many times. The rearrangement links TRBV28 to TRBJ2-1; TRBD2 agrees at 7 bases. The germline V gene has CDR1 MDHEN and CDR2 SYDVKM. The ends lost 5 bases at V and 6 bases at J; junction bases unmatched: 13. The CDR3 covers 16 residues. DNA of the CDR3: TGTGCCAGCAGTCCTTCGGGAGGATATGGGGTCAATGAGCAGTTCTTC. This codes for CASSPSGGYGVNEQFF.

Ten or more counts support this clonotype. The V call is TRBV3-1, the J call TRBJ2-3; D gene ambiguous. CDR3 length: 15 amino acids. The V end was cut by 0 bases, the J end by 6 bases, with 13 bases between. Germline V gives CDR1 LGHDT, CDR2 YNNKEL (reference sequence). CDR3 sequence (DNA): TGTGCCAGCAGCCAAGATCTTCTTCCCGGCGATACGCAGTATTTT. This encodes CASSQDLLPGDTQYF.

As regards this clonotype: A clone one base away is much larger, so this may be a read error. This chain connects TRBV7-3 to TRBJ2-3; D possibly corresponds to TRBD2 (6 bases). The CDR3 has 14 amino acids. Germline CDR1 and CDR2: SGHTA and FQGTGA. Between the trimmed V and J ends, which lost 1 base and 4 bases, there was a span of 9 bases. CDR3 nucleotides: TGTGCCAGCAGCTTAATCTCGGGGGCAGATACGCAGTATTTT. It is translated as CASSLISGADTQYF.

There are many counts of this clonotype. The chain has TRBV28 and TRBJ1-2, with 7 bases identical to TRBD1. J gave up 8 bases and V 11 bases, and 11 bases lay outside the gene matches. Germline CDR1 and CDR2: MDHEN and SYDVKM. The CDR3 covers 12 residues. The CDR3 here is CAVVTGFRGYTF. CDR3 bases: TGTGCCGTTGTGACAGGGTTTAGGGGCTACACCTTC.

This clonotype was observed a few times. The chain combines TRBV30 with TRBJ2-3; 11 bases map to TRBD2. V lost 1 base, J lost 5 bases, and 11 bases stayed unmatched. Per the germline V gene, CDR1 is GTSNPN and CDR2 is SVGIG (reference sequence). The CDR3 covers 17 residues. The CDR3 region is CAWSGGLAVPGGDTQYF. DNA of the CDR3: TGTGCCTGGAGTGGGGGACTAGCGGTCCCCGGAGGAGATACGCAGTATTTT.

In its sample, this clonotype was seen many times. V is TRBV20-1 and J is TRBJ1-2; TRBD1 aligns across 10 bases. V shed 7 bases, J shed 3 bases, and the junction held 2 bases outside the gene matches. This CDR3 contains 12 residues. CDR1 DFQATT and CDR2 SNEGSKA come from the germline V gene (reference sequence). CDR3 loop: CSGGQGDYGYTF. The CDR3 bases are TGCAGTGGTGGACAGGGGGACTATGGCTACACCTTC.

With respect to this clonotype: This may be a read error: a much more frequent sequence differs by one nucleotide. The chain is built from TRBV24-1 and TRBJ2-3, with D perhaps matching TRBD1 or TRBD2 (5 bases each). The CDR3 consists of 16 residues. V gave up 2 bases and J gave up 4 bases, with 15 bases separating them. Germline V lookup: CDR1 KGHDR, CDR2 SFDVKD. The CDR3 sequence is CATSDSGRAGPDTQYF. The CDR3 DNA follows: TGTGCCACCAGTGATTCGGGGCGGGCAGGTCCAGATACGCAGTATTTT.

This clonotype was observed a handful of times. The chain recombines TRBV6-1 with TRBJ1-3; D is possibly TRBD1 (5 bases). Germline CDR1 reads MNHNS; CDR2 reads SASEGT. The length of the CDR3 is 17 residues. The V gene lost 5 bases and the J gene lost 0 bases, with 17 bases spanning the gap. The DNA for the CDR3 is TGTGCCAGCAGTTGGGGGATCAGACCTTACTCTGGAAACACCATATATTTT. Protein: CASSWGIRPYSGNTIYF.

This clonotype has only a few counts. This chain joins TRBV2 and TRBJ1-1; weak D call: TRBD1 (6 bases). The germline V gene encodes CDR1 SNHLY and CDR2 FYNNEI. Trimming shortened V by 4 bases and J by 11 bases, and 20 bases separated the two germline ends. The CDR3 covers 14 residues. DNA of the CDR3: TGTGCCAGCAGTGGTGGGACACGAAACCCCATGGCTTTCTTT. Amino acids: CASSGGTRNPMAFF.

Ten or more counts support this clonotype. V is TRBV20-1 and J is TRBJ2-7; D is uncertain. The CDR3 spans 11 residues. The V gene's germline CDR1 is DFQATT and CDR2 SNEGSKA (reference sequence). The V end was cut by 6 bases, the J end by 3 bases, with 9 bases between. In DNA form, the CDR3 reads TGCAGTGCCAGACTCGACTACGAGCAGTACTTC. This encodes CSARLDYEQYF.

This clonotype has ten or more counts. This rearrangement joins TRBV6-2 or TRBV6-3 to TRBJ1-5, with D unclear. V lost 4 bases to trimming and J lost 1 base, with 17 bases between them. CDR1 MNHEY and CDR2 SVGEGT come from the germline V gene. This CDR3 region has 17 residues. This CDR3 is CASSSSTKSGSNQPQHF. Here the CDR3 DNA reads TGTGCCAGCAGTTCATCGACGAAGTCAGGCAGCAATCAGCCCCAGCATTTT.